A single sample is the source of the 32 T cell receptor beta chains below, sequenced in a study of blood T cell repertoires in COVID-19. Clones were read by immunoSEQ multiplex PCR, and TCRdb kept only the in-frame ones, dropping some. The sample gives hundreds of thousands of clones, approximately 90% of which show up once; 0.2% to 0.3% is in the top ten. Sequencing input: peripheral blood. Every receptor here comes from a woman between 18 and 30 years old with acute or convalescent COVID-19.

J is TRBJ2-6 and V is TRBV6-2 or TRBV6-3; 7 bases agree with TRBD1. The CDR3 covers 16 residues. Germline V gives CDR1 MNHEY, CDR2 SVGEGT. With 6 bases clipped from V and 4 bases from J, the junction kept 9 bases outside the gene matches. CDR3 amino acids: CASSLDRAPGANVLTF. DNA of the CDR3: TGTGCCAGCAGCCTCGACAGGGCCCCCGGGGCCAACGTCCTGACTTTC.

The chain is built from TRBV4-3 and TRBJ1-1, with D unresolved. Germline CDR1 reads LGHNA; CDR2 reads YSLEER. The CDR3 loop spans 14 amino acids. Trimming pared 1 base from V and 8 bases from J, leaving 14 bases between. DNA of the CDR3: TGCGCCAGCAGCCAAGGTCGGCGGATAGGCGAAGCTTTCTTT. Its translation: CASSQGRRIGEAFF.

Notes on this clone: Other nucleotide sequences in the sample specify the same CDR3. The rearrangement joins TRBV19 to TRBJ2-2; 7 nucleotides line up with TRBD1. CDR1 LNHDA and CDR2 SQIVND come from the germline V gene (reference sequence). V was clipped by 6 bases and J by 5 bases; unmatched bases: 9. There are 15 residues in the CDR3. In nucleotides, the CDR3 is TGTGCCAGTAGCAGACGACAGGGATCGACCGGGGAGCTGTTTTTT. It translates to CASSRRQGSTGELFF.

This clone was recorded once. This chain joins TRBV12-3 or TRBV12-4 and TRBJ2-7, with a possible D match to TRBD2 (7 bases). Trimming removed 4 bases from V and 5 bases from J, with 9 bases in between. This CDR3 region has 12 residues. CDR3 residues: CASSWGGNEQYF. Here the CDR3 DNA reads TGTGCCAGCAGTTGGGGGGGCAACGAGCAGTACTTC.

This chain connects TRBV27 to TRBJ1-4; the match to TRBD1 covers 8 bases. The germline gives CDR1 MNHEY, CDR2 SMNVEV (reference sequence). The V gene end was trimmed by 5 bases and the J gene end by 8 bases; junction bases not matched to a gene: 4. CDR3 length equals 13 residues. In DNA, the CDR3 is TGTGCCAGCAGTCCTGGACAGGGAGAAAAACTGTTTTTT. Translation gives CASSPGQGEKLFF.

The rearrangement joins TRBV7-9 to TRBJ2-1; no firm D call. CDR1 is SEHNR and CDR2 is FQNEAQ in the germline V gene (reference sequence). The V and J ends lost 1 base and 9 bases respectively, with 16 bases between them. The CDR3 spans 15 residues. This chain's CDR3 is CASSLVSGGSREQFF. The DNA of the CDR3 is TGTGCCAGCAGCTTAGTCTCCGGCGGATCCCGTGAGCAGTTCTTC.

The sample holds a few counts of this clone. The chain uses TRBV18 and TRBJ1-2; tentatively, D is TRBD1 (6 bases). CDR3 length equals 14 residues. Per the germline V gene, CDR1 is KGHSH and CDR2 is LQKENI. Trimming pared 3 bases from V and 5 bases from J, leaving 13 bases between. CDR3 DNA sequence: TGTGCCAGCTCACCCTCAGGGGACCCTTATGGCTACACCTTC. Translated: CASSPSGDPYGYTF.

V usage is TRBV19 and J usage is TRBJ1-5, with TRBD1 matching 7 bases. The CDR3 consists of 15 residues. Germline V gives CDR1 LNHDA, CDR2 SQIVND (reference sequence). V was pared by 9 bases and J by 6 bases, with 14 bases of the junction left unmatched. The DNA for the CDR3 is TGTGCCAGCAACCCGGACAGGAAGGGTGGTCAGCCCCAGCATTTT. This translates into CASNPDRKGGQPQHF.

The chain links TRBV24-1 to TRBJ1-2, with TRBD1 matching 8 bases. The CDR3 runs to 16 residues. Germline CDR1 reads KGHDR; CDR2 reads SFDVKD. J lost 1 base, V lost 3 bases, and 6 bases had no gene match. The CDR3 DNA sequence: TGTGCCACCAGTGATCGGGACAGGCAGAATAACTATGGCTACACCTTC. Translating it yields CATSDRDRQNNYGYTF.

In its sample, this clone was seen a few times. The J gene is TRBJ1-1, the V gene TRBV6-2 or TRBV6-3, with TRBD1 as a possible D gene (5 bases). The CDR3 sequence is 14 residues long. Germline assignment: CDR1 MNHEY and CDR2 SVGEGT. The germline V and J ends were trimmed by 2 bases and 2 bases, with 9 bases remaining between them. CDR3 protein: CASSYIQGNTEAFF. CDR3 DNA sequence: TGTGCCAGCAGTTACATCCAGGGAAACACTGAAGCTTTCTTT.

This chain links TRBV10-1 with TRBJ1-2; possible D gene TRBD1, 5 bases. Germline V CDR1 and CDR2: WNHNN, SYGVQD (reference sequence). The CDR3 has 16 amino acids. Trimming stripped 6 bases from V and 2 bases from J, with 19 bases between. CDR3 loop: CASRSGRQLKNYGYTF. Written as DNA, the CDR3 is TGCGCCAGCAGGTCTGGCCGACAGTTAAAAAACTATGGCTACACCTTC.

This chain uses TRBV29-1 with TRBJ1-1, with 8 bases aligning to TRBD1. Germline V CDR1 and CDR2: SQVTM, ANQGSEA. The CDR3 is made up of 13 amino acids. The J segment lost 5 bases and the V segment lost 1 base, leaving 3 bases of the junction unmatched. The CDR3 protein is CSVEGTGNTEAFF. As DNA, the CDR3 is TGCAGCGTTGAAGGGACAGGGAATACTGAAGCTTTCTTT.

The chain has TRBV7-3 and TRBJ1-1; 7 nucleotides agree with TRBD1. Germline assignment: CDR1 SGHTA and CDR2 FQGTGA. This CDR3 has 13 residues. The junction had 3 bases not matched to a gene; V was cut back by 6 bases and J by 2 bases. The CDR3 DNA is TGTGCCAGCAGACGACAGGGAAACACTGAAGCTTTCTTT. Translated, it gives CASRRQGNTEAFF.

This chain uses TRBV5-1 with TRBJ2-6, with no clear D. V lost 0 bases to trimming and J lost 4 bases, with 8 bases between them. This CDR3 has 15 amino acids. Germline V gene sequence: CDR1 SGHRS, CDR2 YFSETQ. CDR3 amino acids: CASSLVLRGANVLTF. CDR3 bases: TGCGCCAGCAGCTTGGTCTTGAGAGGGGCCAACGTCCTGACTTTC.

Turning to this clone: The same CDR3 also results from other DNA sequences found in this sample. The V call is TRBV7-9, the J call TRBJ2-7; no firm D call. Germline V gives CDR1 SEHNR, CDR2 FQNEAQ (reference sequence). Trimming removed 1 base from V and 4 bases from J, with 5 bases in between. This CDR3 contains 12 residues. CDR3 amino acids: CASSLGVYEQYF. CDR3 in DNA: TGTGCCAGCAGCTTAGGAGTATACGAGCAGTACTTC.

This chain joins TRBV13 and TRBJ2-2, with 7 nucleotides matching TRBD2. There are 18 residues in the CDR3. With V trimmed by 2 bases and J by 6 bases, 15 bases remained unmatched. CDR1 and CDR2 from the germline V gene are PRHDT and FYEKMQ (reference sequence). The CDR3 bases are TGTGCCAGCAGCTTATCTCACCTGGGGAGGGGTCTCCCCGGGGAGCTGTTTTTT. It codes for CASSLSHLGRGLPGELFF.

The V call is TRBV30, the J call TRBJ1-4, with 9 bases identical to TRBD1. The CDR3 is made up of 17 amino acids. The germline V gene has CDR1 GTSNPN and CDR2 SVGIG (reference sequence). With 5 bases clipped from V and 8 bases from J, the junction kept 18 bases outside the gene matches. The CDR3 region has the DNA TGTGCCTGGTTAAGCCGCCCGGGACAGGGCCTGCCCGAAAAACTGTTTTTT. Translating gives CAWLSRPGQGLPEKLFF.

The chain joins TRBV27 to TRBJ2-7; the match to TRBD1 covers 9 bases. CDR1 is MNHEY and CDR2 is SMNVEV in the germline V gene (reference sequence). The CDR3 covers 15 residues. J gave up 2 bases and V 5 bases, and 7 bases lay outside the gene matches. CDR3 nucleotides: TGTGCCAGCAGTCTGGGGACAGGGATTACCTACGAGCAGTACTTC. Amino acid sequence: CASSLGTGITYEQYF.

V is TRBV2 and J is TRBJ2-1; the D is unclear. Trimming pared 6 bases from V and 9 bases from J, leaving 9 bases between. This CDR3 spans 11 amino acids. Germline-derived CDR1 and CDR2 are SNHLY and FYNNEI. The CDR3 DNA is TGTGCCAGCAGGGCAGGTATTGAGCAGTTCTTC. Its translation: CASRAGIEQFF.

V gene TRBV11-3 combines with J gene TRBJ2-1, with a weak D call TRBD2 (5 bases). This CDR3 comprises 17 residues. Trimming took off 5 bases at V and 0 bases at J, with 17 bases between the two ends. Germline V CDR1 and CDR2: SGHNT, YENEEA. The chain's CDR3 is CASSHRLGRGSYNEQFF. CDR3 sequence (DNA): TGTGCCAGCAGCCACCGGTTAGGGAGAGGCTCCTACAATGAGCAGTTCTTC.

This sequence joins TRBV10-2 and TRBJ1-4; D is perhaps TRBD1 (6 bases). The CDR3 is 14 residues long. V lost 5 bases and J 5 bases, leaving 12 bases between the germline ends. Germline CDR1 reads WSHSY; CDR2 reads SAAADI. This CDR3 reads CASSLTGGNEKLFF. The CDR3 region has the DNA TGCGCCAGCAGTTTGACAGGAGGCAATGAAAAACTGTTTTTT.

The gene calls are TRBV7-2 and TRBJ1-5; D is possibly TRBD1 (6 bases). Germline V CDR1 and CDR2: SGHTA, FQGNSA. CDR3 length equals 15 residues. V gave up 6 bases and J gave up 6 bases, with 18 bases separating them. The CDR3, as DNA: TGTGCCAGCAGTCTCACCCCACAGGGTTTTCAGCCCCAGCATTTT. The encoded protein is CASSLTPQGFQPQHF.

The chain has TRBV7-9 and TRBJ1-4; D remains unclear. This CDR3 has 13 amino acids. Germline V CDR1 and CDR2: SEHNR, FQNEAQ (reference sequence). With 2 bases removed from V and 8 bases from J, the gap between germline ends came to 9 bases. This chain's CDR3 is CASSLINKEKLFF. Here the CDR3 DNA reads TGTGCCAGCAGCTTAATAAACAAGGAAAAACTGTTTTTT.

V usage is TRBV29-1 and J usage is TRBJ1-1; TRBD1 agrees at 8 bases. The CDR3 has 13 residues. With V trimmed by 0 bases and J by 10 bases, 7 bases remained unmatched. Germline CDR1 reads SQVTM; CDR2 reads ANQGSEA. CDR3 sequence reads: CSVEDPSTGVAFF. CDR3 nucleotide sequence: TGCAGCGTTGAAGATCCCTCGACAGGGGTAGCTTTCTTT.

This chain joins TRBV7-3 and TRBJ2-3; TRBD2 is a possible D gene (5 bases). V was cut by 5 bases and J by 2 bases, with 11 bases left in between. Germline CDR1 reads SGHTA; CDR2 reads FQGTGA. The CDR3 is 14 amino acids. CDR3: CASSGLDYTDTQYF. The CDR3, as DNA: TGTGCCAGCAGCGGACTGGATTACACAGATACGCAGTATTTT.

The rearrangement joins TRBV27 to TRBJ2-7, with 10 positions matching TRBD1. The germline V gene encodes CDR1 MNHEY and CDR2 SMNVEV (reference sequence). CDR3 length: 15 residues. The J segment lost 3 bases and the V segment lost 0 bases, leaving 2 bases of the junction unmatched. The CDR3 spells CASSLSGDRGYEQYF. The CDR3 region has the DNA TGTGCCAGCAGTTTATCGGGGGACAGGGGCTACGAGCAGTACTTC.

The J gene is TRBJ2-5, the V gene TRBV23-1; 7 positions agree with TRBD1. TRBV23-1 is annotated as an ORF whose role is uncertain. With V trimmed by 0 bases and J by 1 base, 5 bases remained unmatched. There are 16 residues in the CDR3. The CDR3 spells CASSQSGQALQETQYF. CDR3 nucleotide sequence: TGCGCCAGCAGTCAATCTGGACAGGCCCTCCAAGAGACCCAGTACTTC.

The CDR3 protein is CASSYSSWGSTYGYTF. The CDR3 region has the DNA TGTGCCAGCAGTTACTCAAGTTGGGGCTCCACGTATGGCTACACCTTC. V gene TRBV6-5 combines with J gene TRBJ1-2, with D possibly TRBD1 on 5 matching bases. Trimming shortened V by 0 bases and J by 5 bases, and 16 bases separated the two germline ends. Germline CDR1 MNHEY, CDR2 SVGAGI. This CDR3 spans 16 amino acids.

The rearrangement links TRBV5-6 to TRBJ1-2; D is uncertain. Between the trimmed V and J ends, which lost 0 bases and 4 bases, there was a span of 7 bases. CDR3 length: 13 residues. Per germline, CDR1 SGHDT and CDR2 YYEEEE. Written as DNA, the CDR3 is TGTGCCAGCAGCTTGGGACTGACCTATGGCTACACCTTC. It specifies CASSLGLTYGYTF.

This chain uses TRBV12-3 or TRBV12-4 with TRBJ1-1; D perhaps matches TRBD1 (5 bases). Trimming shortened V by 3 bases and J by 6 bases, and 11 bases separated the two germline ends. CDR3 length equals 13 residues. The CDR3 is CASSFRTQAEAFF. The CDR3 nucleotides are TGTGCCAGCAGTTTTCGGACACAGGCTGAAGCTTTCTTT.

The chain has TRBV5-1 and TRBJ1-1, with a tentative D call TRBD1 (5 bases). The CDR3 extends over 14 amino acids. Germline loops: CDR1 SGHRS, CDR2 YFSETQ. V lost 4 bases and J 5 bases, leaving 15 bases between the germline ends. CDR3 sequence (DNA): TGCGCCAGCAGCGCCTCATTGGAGGGGACTGAAGCTTTCTTT. Residues: CASSASLEGTEAFF.

This clone was counted a few times. The rearrangement joins TRBV4-1 to TRBJ1-2, with TRBD1 matching 8 bases. Germline V lookup: CDR1 MGHRA, CDR2 YSYEKL. Losses at the gene ends were 1 base for V and 8 bases for J; bases not matched to a gene: 12. The CDR3 runs 16 residues. The DNA of the CDR3 is TGCGCCAGCAGCCAAGTAGATAGGACAGGGAAGTCCGGCTACACCTTC. As protein: CASSQVDRTGKSGYTF.